This T cell receptor beta chain was recorded in a study of blood T cell repertoires in COVID-19. Germline values: CDR1 LNHNV, CDR2 YYDKDF (reference sequence). The V and J ends lost 3 bases and 4 bases respectively, with 12 bases between them. This CDR3 comprises 15 residues. Profiling relied on immunoSEQ multiplex PCR, and the TCRdb table lists in-frame clones only, not all of them. This sample has about 200,000 clones; less than 90% occur once, and the top ten carry 0.78%. The TCR originated in a woman between 70 and 85 years old with acute or convalescent COVID-19. The sample comprised peripheral blood. This chain connects TRBV15 to TRBJ2-2; D unresolved. This chain's CDR3 is CATSSESSGTGELFF. Here the CDR3 DNA reads TGTGCCACCAGCAGTGAATCGTCGGGCACCGGGGAGCTGTTTTTT.